The TCR beta chain under discussion was sequenced for a study of blood T cells in healthy people across ages (dated by TCRdb to the mid-2010s). Turning to the overall study: In model experiments, template switching captured roughly one uniquely barcoded TCR beta cDNA molecule for every two T cells. Using deep sequencing normalized with unique cDNA molecular identifiers, the study measured how TCR beta repertoire diversity changes with age. Four age groups were formed from the donors: young (average about 17 years), middle-aged (approximately 40), aged (more than 55) and long-lived (less than 85). Donors of different ages were randomly distributed across sequencing lanes to avoid experimental bias. For two donors (one aged 18 to 30 and one aged 80 or older), the study analyzed two additional independent replicas of 1 million unique cDNA reads from the same blood draw.

Clipping removes 0 bases from V and 1 base from J, with 4 as the unmatched junction base count. CDR1 and CDR2 (KGHSH, LQKENI) derive from the germline V gene. The CDR3 sequence holds 18 residues, the cysteine and phenylalanine included. The entry retains the CDR3 DNA only, 54 bases that are in frame from base 1. The roughly 42 donors, aged about 6 to 100 years, were systemically healthy Caucasian individuals from Russia. Each donor gave about 9.7 milliliters of peripheral blood, drawn into EDTA-treated Vacutainer tubes. Ficoll-Paque density-gradient centrifugation was used to isolate PBMCs, with at least 6 million per sample. Trizol reagent was used to extract total RNA from PBMCs, with at least 6 micrograms per sample. Naive CD45RAhigh/CD27high T cell percentages were measured by flow cytometry on a PBMC aliquot from every donor. Findings and caveats that apply to the study as a whole: Conclusive comparison of naive and antigen-experienced compartments was prevented by the profiling of bulk unsorted PBMCs. The percentage of naive T cells measured by flow cytometry correlated strongly with observed TCR beta diversity. Donor CMV infection status was unknown, potentially confounding age-related changes in expanded clonotypes. Estimates of total diversity based on one million sequenced T cells were regarded as lower bounds and as underestimates. Compared with the aged group, the long-lived group had more naive CD4+ T cells, fewer expanded clones and increased TCR diversity, suggesting age selection. Observed TCR beta diversity per million T cells fell roughly linearly with age, and a significant reduction was already apparent by age about 38.

Libraries came from 5' RACE. TCRdb lists the instrument as Illumina HiSeq 2500. A second PCR of roughly 6 to 11 cycles was run with a J-beta primer mix and a sample-barcoded 5' primer. A template-switch 5' adaptor carrying 12 random nucleotides introduced a unique molecular identifier onto each TCR beta cDNA molecule. At least 2.5 million CDR3-containing paired-end reads were obtained from each sample. First-strand cDNA was synthesized from all RNA with the Mint cDNA synthesis kit, primed by a TRBC-specific oligonucleotide. Following uracil-DNA glycosylase treatment, all cDNA underwent a first 18-cycle PCR with the universal primers M1SS and BC2_uni_R. From the authors' description of their analysis: For normalization, 1 million high-quality reads, each with a distinct molecular identifier, were randomly selected from each sample. Reads sharing molecular identifiers were discarded rather than binned into consensus sequences. MiTCR, set to a Q25 quality threshold and the strictest error-elimination algorithm, was used for CDR3 identification, clonotype clustering and error correction. A nonparametric unseen species model with Euler transformation was used to estimate lower-bound total TCR beta diversity. TCRdb reran the public reads through fastp at Q25 and MiXCR, keeping productive beta chains. Here each entry gathers all rows of one CDR3 protein and keeps the most common genes and DNA. The V and J calls were not made by the authors but by TCRdb's processing. In this sample the table shows about 680,000 distinct CDR3 sequences, over 45% of which occur a single time. The ten top clones hold approximately 32% of the sample.

In regard to this clonotype: The specificity of this receptor is unknown. No quality values exist for individual bases; no much larger clone is one base distant.

The sample taken for sequencing was blood. The clonotype originates from a woman in her sixties or seventies in good health. The sequence joins TRBV18 to TRBJ2-1; the junction holds 12 bases that match TRBD2. The DNA sequence follows: TGTGCCAGCTCACCACCTAACGGACTAGCGGGATCCTACAATGAGCAGTTCTTC. The encoded protein is CASSPPNGLAGSYNEQFF.